Sequencing of this T cell receptor beta chain was carried out in a study of T-cell memory formation after mild COVID-19. Germline-derived CDR1 and CDR2 are SGHDT and YYEEEE. Trimming left V 0 bases short and J 7 bases short, with 10 bases between. CDR3 size: 13 residues. From 5'RACE with constant-segment primers came TCR alpha and TCR beta cDNA libraries that carried sample barcodes and UMIs. In TCRdb, the 5' RACE reads were re-called with MiXCR into one record per CDR3 protein. The sample yields more than 400,000 distinct CDR3 sequences, roughly 18% seen once. The material sequenced was PBMCs or a T cell subset sorted from them (not recorded which). The chain uses TRBV5-6 and TRBJ1-2; D is perhaps TRBD1 (6 bases). The TCR sequence derives from an adult woman who had mild COVID-19 (a few samples of this study predate the infection). Cell type and time point are not known. The CDR3 nucleotides read TGTGCCAGCAGCTTGGGGGGGCAGAGTGGCTACACCTTC. Protein product: CASSLGGQSGYTF.